This T cell receptor (beta chain) derives from a study of vaccination and CD4 T cells after COVID-19. Study at large: Two of the convalescents were Hispanic, and the group consisted of six males and four females. Overlapping spike peptides served as the stimulus for the cells. These peptides came from SARS-CoV-2 and from the common cold coronaviruses HCoV-NL63, HCoV-OC43 and HCoV-229E.

Treatment meaning: roughly 11-day PBMC culture with coronavirus spike peptide pools or control peptides (ViraFEST assay). An Oncomine TCR Beta short-read assay was used to sequence the DNA from cultured CD4+ T cells. TCRdb processed the PCR reads anew with MiXCR; each CDR3 protein has one entry. The data contain fewer than 15,000 distinct CDR3 sequences, roughly 59% of them singletons. Points on this clonotype: The antigen is undetermined.

Germline V gene lookup returns CDR1 SNHLY and CDR2 FYNNEI. There are 11 residues in the CDR3. Trimming removed 8 bases at V and 5 bases at J, with 8 bases between. The TCR sequence derives from a human donor who had recovered from COVID-19. The chain uses TRBV2 and TRBJ2-3, with D uncertain. The sequenced sample was CD4+ T cells from blood, cultured in vitro. The CDR3 region has the DNA TGTGCCAGCTCAACCGGAGATACGCAGTATTTT. Protein product: CASSTGDTQYF.